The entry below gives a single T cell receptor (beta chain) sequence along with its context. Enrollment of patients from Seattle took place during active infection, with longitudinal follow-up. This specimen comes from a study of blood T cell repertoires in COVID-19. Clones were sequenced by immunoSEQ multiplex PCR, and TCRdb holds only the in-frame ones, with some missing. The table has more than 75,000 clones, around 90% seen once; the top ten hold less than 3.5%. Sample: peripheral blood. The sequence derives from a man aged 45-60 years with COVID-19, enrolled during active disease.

Written as DNA, the CDR3 is TGCGCCAGCAGCCAAGACTATCCCTTTAGCGGGGGGACTACAGATACGCAGTATTTT. Amino acids: CASSQDYPFSGGTTDTQYF. This chain uses TRBV4-1 with TRBJ2-3; 10 bases agree with TRBD2. The V gene end was trimmed by 0 bases and the J gene end by 3 bases; junction bases not matched to a gene: 12. The CDR3 contains 19 residues. In germline, CDR1 is MGHRA, CDR2 YSYEKL.